Given below is one T cell receptor beta chain in context. This clonotype was seen only a few times. Its specific antigen is unknown. The sample holds no much larger clone one base away, and base qualities are not on file. The entry originates in a study of T-cell memory formation after mild COVID-19 listed by TCRdb under 2021. With regard to the full study: TCR sequence clusters from the two donors were found to be largely donor specific. Two young, previously healthy adult volunteers made up the cohort, one male and one female. In two donors, T-cell clones that expanded and contracted after mild COVID-19 were tracked by sequencing TCRalpha and TCRbeta repertoires over time.

Overall study outcomes, separate from this receptor: The detection of some responding clones in pre-infection memory suggests that pre-existing cross-reactive memory T cells joined the SARS-CoV-2 response. The second-wave clones that peaked on day 37 were not confirmed to be SARS-CoV-2 specific. The study covered only a couple of mild cases, and larger cohorts including severe cases with pre-infection samples were considered necessary. Contracting CD4+ clones were found mainly in CM and EM memory subsets, while CD8+ clones were enriched in EMRA. Balanced CD4/CD8 phenotypes were observed for clones contracting from day 15 to 85, whereas a bias towards CD4+ was observed for a second wave of clones expanding from day 15 to 37.

Taken from the germline V gene, the CDR1 and CDR2 loops are MGHDK and SYGVNS. CDR3 length: 13 amino acids, cysteine to phenylalanine. Only the CDR3 portion is preserved as DNA: 39 bases, with reading frame beginning at the first base. V drops 5 bases and J drops 3 bases, leaving 11 bases in between. The reads were generated on an Illumina NovaSeq 6000. Using 5'RACE with constant-segment primers, TCRalpha and TCRbeta cDNA libraries were constructed, with sample barcodes and unique molecular identifiers added in the process. Trizol reagent was used to extract RNA from every sample. Amplification of the libraries took two PCR steps, and the second step added a second sample barcode plus Illumina TruSeq adapters. The libraries were sequenced on an Illumina NovaSeq using 2 x 150 bp paired-end reads. As for the original processing: Reads were demultiplexed and collapsed into UMI-guided consensus sequences with migec v1.2.7. With mixcr v2.1.11, UMI consensuses were aligned to TRA and TRB V and J templates and assembled into clonotypes. A clonotype was counted as expanded or contracted only when both edgeR and NoisET called the clonotype significant, with the noise models trained on biological replicates. For edgeR calls, the thresholds were a false discovery rate-adjusted p below 0.01 and a log2 fold-change of 1. As an exploratory analysis of dynamics, max-normalized trajectories of the 1000 most abundant clonotypes were examined by PCA with hierarchical clustering. The CD4 or CD8 phenotype of responding clones was assigned using the separately sequenced CD4+ and CD8+ repertoires. TCRdb passed the public sequencing reads through fastp at Q25 and MiXCR, retaining productive beta sequences. Each CDR3 protein gets just one entry, which takes the most common genes and DNA from the rows behind it. These V and J calls rely on TCRdb rather than the paper's analysis. The sample records more than 70,000 distinct CDR3 sequences, around 14% of which are singletons. The biggest ten clones account for roughly 33% of the sample.

Ficoll-Paque density gradient centrifugation was used to isolate PBMCs. The TCR originated in an adult woman who had mild COVID-19 (a few samples of this study predate the infection). The sample titles of this study are shuffled in the database, so cell type and time point are left out; the donor was told from shared clones. What was sequenced was PBMCs or a T cell subset sorted from them (not recorded which). The rearranged segments are TRBV25-1 and TRBJ2-7; the D segment might be TRBD1 or TRBD2, since each matches 5 bases. The CDR3: CASSFWDGYEQYF. The DNA reads TGTGCCAGCAGTTTCTGGGACGGCTACGAGCAGTACTTC.